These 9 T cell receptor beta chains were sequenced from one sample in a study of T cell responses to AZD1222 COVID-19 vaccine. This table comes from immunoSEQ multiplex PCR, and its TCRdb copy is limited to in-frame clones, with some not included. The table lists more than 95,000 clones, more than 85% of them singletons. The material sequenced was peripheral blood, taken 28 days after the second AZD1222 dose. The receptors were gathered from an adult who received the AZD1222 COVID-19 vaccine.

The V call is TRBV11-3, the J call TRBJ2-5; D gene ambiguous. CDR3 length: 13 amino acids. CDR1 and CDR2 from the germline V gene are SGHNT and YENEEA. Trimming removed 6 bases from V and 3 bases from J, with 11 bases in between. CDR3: CASSSRFEETQYF. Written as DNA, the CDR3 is TGTGCCAGCAGTTCCCGTTTCGAAGAGACCCAGTACTTC.

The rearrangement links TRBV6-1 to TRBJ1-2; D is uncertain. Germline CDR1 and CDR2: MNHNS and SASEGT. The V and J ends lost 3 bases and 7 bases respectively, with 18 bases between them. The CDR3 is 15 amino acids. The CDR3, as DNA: TGTGCCAGCAGTGAGGTCCGCGACCCAATGAGTGGCTACACCTTC. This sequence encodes CASSEVRDPMSGYTF.

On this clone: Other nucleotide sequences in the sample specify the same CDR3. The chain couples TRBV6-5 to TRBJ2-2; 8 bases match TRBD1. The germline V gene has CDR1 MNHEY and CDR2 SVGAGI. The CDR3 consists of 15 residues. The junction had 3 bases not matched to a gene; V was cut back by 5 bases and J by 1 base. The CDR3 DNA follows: TGTGCCAGCAGTAGAGACAGGGGGAACACCGGGGAGCTGTTTTTT. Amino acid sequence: CASSRDRGNTGELFF.

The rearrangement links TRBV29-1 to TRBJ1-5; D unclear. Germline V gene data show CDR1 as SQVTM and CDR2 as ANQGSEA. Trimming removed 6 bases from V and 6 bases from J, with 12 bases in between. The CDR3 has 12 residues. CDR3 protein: CSVSMGGQPQHF. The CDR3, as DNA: TGCAGCGTCTCGATGGGAGGTCAGCCCCAGCATTTT.

This CDR3 reads CASSVNGGVTEAFF. The CDR3 bases are TGTGCCAGTAGTGTTAATGGGGGAGTCACTGAAGCTTTCTTT. V is TRBV19 and J is TRBJ1-1, with D perhaps TRBD1 (5 bases). Deletions cut 5 bases from V and 4 bases from J, with 14 bases between. Germline loops: CDR1 LNHDA, CDR2 SQIVND (reference sequence). The CDR3 totals 14 residues.

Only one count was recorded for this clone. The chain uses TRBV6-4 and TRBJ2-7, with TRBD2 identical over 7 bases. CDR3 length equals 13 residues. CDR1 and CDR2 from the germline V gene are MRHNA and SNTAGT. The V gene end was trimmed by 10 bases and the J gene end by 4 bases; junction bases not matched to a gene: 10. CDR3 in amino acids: CATTGRLGYEQYF. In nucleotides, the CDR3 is TGTGCCACCACCGGGAGGCTTGGATACGAGCAGTACTTC.

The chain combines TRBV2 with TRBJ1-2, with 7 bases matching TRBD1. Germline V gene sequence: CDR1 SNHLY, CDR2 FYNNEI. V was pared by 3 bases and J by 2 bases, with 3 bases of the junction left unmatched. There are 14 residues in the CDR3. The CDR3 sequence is CASSETGRNYGYTF. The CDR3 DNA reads TGTGCCAGCAGTGAGACAGGGAGGAACTATGGCTACACCTTC.

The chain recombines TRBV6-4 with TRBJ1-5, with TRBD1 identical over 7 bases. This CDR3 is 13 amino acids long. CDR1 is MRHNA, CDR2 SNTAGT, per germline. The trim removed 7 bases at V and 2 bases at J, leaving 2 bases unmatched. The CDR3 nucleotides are TGTGCCAGCATGACAGGGTGCAATCAGCCCCAGCATTTT. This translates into CASMTGCNQPQHF.

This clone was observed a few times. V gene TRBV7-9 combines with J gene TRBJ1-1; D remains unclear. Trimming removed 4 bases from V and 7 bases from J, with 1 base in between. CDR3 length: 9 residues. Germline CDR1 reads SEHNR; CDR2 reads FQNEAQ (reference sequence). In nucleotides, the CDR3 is TGTGCCAGCAGCTATGAAGCTTTCTTT. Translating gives CASSYEAFF.